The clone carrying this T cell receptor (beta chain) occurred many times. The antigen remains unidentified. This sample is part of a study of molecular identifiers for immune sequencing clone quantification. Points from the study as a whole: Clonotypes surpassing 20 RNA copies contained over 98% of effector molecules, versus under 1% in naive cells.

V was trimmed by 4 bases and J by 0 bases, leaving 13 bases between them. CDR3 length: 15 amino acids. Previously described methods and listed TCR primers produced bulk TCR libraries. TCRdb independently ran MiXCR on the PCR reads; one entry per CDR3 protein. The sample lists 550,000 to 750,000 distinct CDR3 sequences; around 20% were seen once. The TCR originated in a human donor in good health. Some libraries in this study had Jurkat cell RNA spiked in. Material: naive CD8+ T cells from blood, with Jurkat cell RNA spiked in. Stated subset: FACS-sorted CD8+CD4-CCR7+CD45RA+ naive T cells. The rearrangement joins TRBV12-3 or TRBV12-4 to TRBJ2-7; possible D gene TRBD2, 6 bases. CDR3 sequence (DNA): TGTGCCAGCAGTTCGGGCCCGCGGGACTCCTACGAGCAGTACTTC. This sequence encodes CASSSGPRDSYEQYF.